These 20 T cell receptor beta chains originate from one sample sequenced in a study of patients and donors after allogeneic stem cell transplantation. TCRdb redid the calling of the RT-PCR reads with MiXCR, one entry per CDR3 protein. The table includes 30,000 to 40,000 distinct CDR3 sequences, about two fifths detected once. Sequenced sample: blood, either unsorted or a sorted T cell fraction (not recorded which). The origin of the receptors is a human donor who was either an allogeneic HSCT recipient or a stem cell or donor lymphocyte infusion donor (not recorded which). It is not recorded whose cells these are; they may come from a transplant donor.

The chain has TRBV7-3 and TRBJ2-3; 8 nucleotides line up with TRBD1. CDR1 is SGHTA, CDR2 FQGTGA, per germline. This CDR3 is 15 amino acids long. Unmatched junction bases numbered 4, after V lost 5 bases and J lost 0 bases. CDR3 residues: CASSQWTGSTDTQYF. In DNA, the CDR3 is TGTGCCAGCAGCCAATGGACAGGGAGCACAGATACGCAGTATTTT.

This clonotype was seen a few times. The chain joins TRBV5-6 to TRBJ1-2, with 7 bases fitting TRBD1. The V gene's germline CDR1 is SGHDT and CDR2 YYEEEE. The CDR3 has 15 residues. Germline trimming cut 5 bases from V and 2 bases from J; bases unmatched to any gene: 9. CDR3 in amino acids: CASRPETGLNYGYTF. DNA of the CDR3: TGTGCCAGCAGGCCTGAGACAGGGTTGAACTATGGCTACACCTTC.

The V gene is TRBV10-3, the J gene TRBJ2-1, with D tentatively TRBD2 (5 bases). With 10 bases removed from V and 9 bases from J, the gap between germline ends came to 19 bases. The CDR3 totals 13 residues. The germline CDR1 and CDR2 sequences are ENHRY and SYGVKD. The CDR3 reads CATSSPESSEQFF. The CDR3 DNA reads as TGTGCCACCTCTAGCCCCGAAAGTAGTGAGCAGTTCTTC.

This clonotype is categorized as medium-sized. The gene calls are TRBV20-1 and TRBJ2-1, with D tentatively TRBD2 (6 bases). CDR1 is DFQATT and CDR2 is SNEGSKA in the germline V gene (reference sequence). V was trimmed by 5 bases and J by 9 bases, leaving 17 bases between them. The CDR3 is 13 residues long. This CDR3 reads CSARGTQGPEQFF. Written as DNA, the CDR3 is TGCAGTGCTCGAGGGACTCAGGGTCCTGAGCAGTTCTTC.

The DNA of the CDR3 is TGCAGTGCTAGTGACAGGGCTTACGAGCAGTACGTC. Amino acid sequence: CSASDRAYEQYV. The chain joins TRBV20-1 to TRBJ2-7; 7 positions agree with TRBD1. This CDR3 contains 12 residues. The germline gives CDR1 DFQATT, CDR2 SNEGSKA (reference sequence). The ends lost 3 bases at V and 4 bases at J; junction bases unmatched: 3.

The chain couples TRBV7-9 to TRBJ1-1; D is ambiguous. V was shortened by 5 bases and J by 8 bases, with 21 bases between the two germline ends. Germline V CDR1 and CDR2: SEHNR, FQNEAQ (reference sequence). The CDR3 consists of 15 residues. The CDR3 sequence is CASSVHGSGLIEAFF. The CDR3 coding sequence is TGTGCCAGCAGCGTCCATGGTAGCGGACTTATCGAAGCTTTCTTT.

The table lists this clonotype with a few counts. The chain links TRBV29-1 to TRBJ2-5, with D possibly TRBD1 on 5 matching bases. Trimming left V 5 bases short and J 1 base short, with 11 bases between. Germline V gene sequence: CDR1 SQVTM, CDR2 ANQGSEA. This CDR3 is 13 amino acids long. CDR3 protein: CSVQRGRQETQYF. CDR3 coding DNA: TGCAGCGTTCAAAGGGGTCGCCAAGAGACCCAGTACTTC.

This clonotype came up a few times. CDR3 sequence (DNA): TGTGCCACCAGTGATCCGGGACACGGAACCTACGAGCAGTACTTC. Amino acids: CATSDPGHGTYEQYF. This chain connects TRBV24-1 to TRBJ2-7, with D perhaps TRBD1 (6 bases). The length of the CDR3 is 15 residues. V was shortened by 3 bases and J by 2 bases, with 13 bases between the two germline ends. CDR1 and CDR2 from the germline V gene are KGHDR and SFDVKD.

This clonotype was seen only a few times. V and J are TRBV15 and TRBJ1-2; 7 bases are shared with TRBD1. Germline V gives CDR1 LNHNV, CDR2 YYDKDF (reference sequence). Trimming at V came to 3 bases and at J to 2 bases, leaving 6 bases not matched to a gene. The CDR3 has 15 amino acids. The CDR3 coding sequence is TGTGCCACCAGCAGGTCCCGGGACAGAAACTATGGCTACACCTTC. Translating gives CATSRSRDRNYGYTF.

J is TRBJ1-1 and V is TRBV27; 8 bases line up with TRBD1. The junction had 6 bases not matched to a gene; V was cut back by 5 bases and J by 1 base. CDR3 length equals 15 residues. From germline, CDR1 is MNHEY and CDR2 SMNVEV (reference sequence). The DNA of the CDR3 is TGTGCCAGCAGTCCCGGGACAGGAACGAACACTGAAGCTTTCTTT. It is translated as CASSPGTGTNTEAFF.

The chain combines TRBV7-2 with TRBJ1-4; 8 positions agree with TRBD1. CDR1 is SGHTA and CDR2 is FQGNSA in the germline V gene. This CDR3 comprises 14 residues. Losses at the gene ends were 5 bases for V and 6 bases for J; bases not matched to a gene: 5. This chain's CDR3 is CASSADRGYEKLFF. In DNA form, the CDR3 reads TGTGCCAGCAGCGCCGACAGGGGCTATGAAAAACTGTTTTTT.

V usage is TRBV5-1 and J usage is TRBJ1-2; perhaps TRBD1 as D (6 bases). Germline V gene sequence: CDR1 SGHRS, CDR2 YFSETQ. The CDR3 sequence is 13 residues long. Trimming stripped 5 bases from V and 6 bases from J, with 14 bases between. CDR3: CASRGWTVDGYTF. CDR3 nucleotide sequence: TGCGCCAGCAGGGGATGGACAGTCGATGGCTACACCTTC.

The chain recombines TRBV11-2 with TRBJ2-3; 7 positions match TRBD2. This CDR3 region has 14 residues. The ends lost 1 base at V and 5 bases at J; junction bases unmatched: 3. CDR1 and CDR2 from the germline V gene are SGHAT and FQNNGV. This CDR3 reads CASSLGTSEDTQYF. CDR3 in DNA: TGTGCCAGCAGCTTAGGTACTAGCGAAGATACGCAGTATTTT.

This clonotype was counted a few times. V gene TRBV15 combines with J gene TRBJ1-2, with D perhaps TRBD1 (5 bases). Trimming shortened V by 7 bases and J by 6 bases, and 12 bases separated the two germline ends. The CDR3 runs 12 residues. The germline V gene has CDR1 LNHNV and CDR2 YYDKDF (reference sequence). CDR3 residues: CATTLWGDGYTF. The CDR3 DNA is TGTGCCACCACCCTTTGGGGCGATGGCTACACCTTC.

The genes are TRBV20-1 and TRBJ1-2; D unresolved. Germline values: CDR1 DFQATT, CDR2 SNEGSKA (reference sequence). This CDR3 is 11 amino acids long. The ends were cut back, 1 base at V and 8 bases at J, with 8 bases in the middle. The CDR3 protein is CSARGVWGYTF. The DNA for the CDR3 is TGCAGTGCTAGAGGGGTGTGGGGCTACACCTTC.

This clonotype has a handful of counts. The CDR3 is CASSLGAPDTQYF. CDR3 in DNA: TGTGCCAGCAGTTTAGGGGCACCAGATACGCAGTATTTT. The J gene is TRBJ2-3, the V gene TRBV28; tentative D call: TRBD1 (5 bases). CDR1 MDHEN and CDR2 SYDVKM come from the germline V gene. V lost 2 bases and J lost 4, with 7 bases in between. The length of the CDR3 is 13 residues.

The chain uses TRBV24-1 and TRBJ2-3; 7 nucleotides match TRBD1. V lost 10 bases, J lost 7 bases, and 10 bases stayed unmatched. In germline, CDR1 is KGHDR, CDR2 SFDVKD. The CDR3 is 13 residues long. The CDR3 nucleotides are TGTGCCACGACCGGACAGGCCTCCCATACGCAGTATTTT. It translates to CATTGQASHTQYF.

This chain links TRBV4-1 with TRBJ2-1; weak D call: TRBD2 (5 bases). Deletions cut 0 bases from V and 3 bases from J, with 15 bases between. Germline assignment: CDR1 MGHRA and CDR2 YSYEKL. CDR3 size: 17 residues. The CDR3 DNA is TGCGCCAGCAGCCAAGAGGAGGACGGTACCTACTACAATGAGCAGTTCTTC. As protein: CASSQEEDGTYYNEQFF.

V and J are TRBV20-1 and TRBJ2-3; maybe TRBD2 (5 bases). Deletions cut 4 bases from V and 0 bases from J, with 8 bases between. CDR1 is DFQATT and CDR2 is SNEGSKA in the germline V gene (reference sequence). This CDR3 comprises 13 residues. The CDR3, as DNA: TGCAGTGCTATAGCGTCTAGCACAGATACGCAGTATTTT. This translates into CSAIASSTDTQYF.

The genes are TRBV7-9 and TRBJ2-7; D is uncertain. CDR3 size: 11 residues. CDR1 is SEHNR and CDR2 is FQNEAQ in the germline V gene (reference sequence). The V end was cut by 3 bases, the J end by 7 bases, with 7 bases between. CDR3 protein: CASSFGTEQYF. The CDR3 nucleotides are TGTGCCAGCAGCTTCGGTACAGAGCAGTACTTC.